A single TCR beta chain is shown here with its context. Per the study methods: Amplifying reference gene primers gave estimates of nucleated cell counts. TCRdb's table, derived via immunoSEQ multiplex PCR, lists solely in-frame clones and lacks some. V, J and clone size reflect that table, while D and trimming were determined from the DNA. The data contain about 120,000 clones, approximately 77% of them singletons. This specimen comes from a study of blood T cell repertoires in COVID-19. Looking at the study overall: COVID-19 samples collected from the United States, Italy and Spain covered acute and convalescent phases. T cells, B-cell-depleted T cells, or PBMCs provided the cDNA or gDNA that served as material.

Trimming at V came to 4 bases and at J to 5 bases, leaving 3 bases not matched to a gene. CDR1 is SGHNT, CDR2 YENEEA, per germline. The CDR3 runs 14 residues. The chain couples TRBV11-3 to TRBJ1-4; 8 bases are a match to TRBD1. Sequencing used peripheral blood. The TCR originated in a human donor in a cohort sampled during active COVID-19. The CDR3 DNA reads TGTGCCAGCAGCTCGACAGGGGTCAATGAAAAACTGTTTTTT. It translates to CASSSTGVNEKLFF.